This T cell receptor beta chain originates from a study of blood T cell repertoires in COVID-19 (TCRdb year 2020). Background on the whole study: Collaborator samples came from the United States, Italy and Spain and covered acute and convalescent phases of COVID-19. Samples came from the ongoing ImmuneRACE study (first 160 participants) plus 1,254 subjects from 6 global collaborators. The dataset comprised deeply sampled blood TCRbeta repertoires from subjects exposed to, actively infected with, or recovered from COVID-19. The repertoires were made available in a free public database intended to serve as a resource for research on the immune response to SARS-CoV-2. The prospective study material was composed of cDNA or gDNA derived from T cells, B-cell-depleted T cells, or PBMCs. Nearly every sample came with metadata listing a de-identified subject ID, COVID-19 status, age in years and sex. Where available, HLA class I and class II types were taken from metadata supplied by the sample provider and were not determined by assay-based typing. Results and caveats for the whole study, not just this receptor: The quantity of clinical and demographic metadata differed by source and by participant and was supplied without curation.

The collaborating institutions used their own protocols to collect whole blood in K2EDTA tubes. For TCRbeta analysis, collaborators shipped samples in one of three forms: frozen whole blood, isolated PBMCs, or DNA extracted from either of those sample types. V loses 5 bases, J loses 0 bases, and the germline ends lie 11 bases apart. The CDR3 goes from the cysteine to the phenylalanine over 16 residues. The CDR3 DNA has 48 bases and is translated from base 1. CDR1 and CDR2, looked up from the germline V gene, are SGHTA and FQGNSA. TCRbeta CDR3 regions were amplified from genomic DNA using the immunoSEQ Assay, a bias-controlled multiplex PCR. Per the authors' processing: Within the assay, amplification of reference gene primers was used to estimate how many nucleated cells each sample contained. To quantify the absolute abundance of each unique TCRbeta CDR3 rearrangement, sequence reads were collapsed and filtered. For each sample, productive Simpson clonality was calculated by taking the square root of Simpson's diversity index across productive rearrangements. TCRdb took over this immuneACCESS table, retaining in-frame rearrangements with V and J assigned. Such tables are incomplete; in checked studies, under half of the missing clones stem from an unresolved V gene, and the remainder is unexplained. The V and J calls and clone size are taken from that table; D and trimming were inferred from the DNA. For this sample there are over 250,000 clones; roughly 87% appear just once. The ten largest clones represent roughly 0.8% of the sample.

As regards this clone: What antigen it recognizes has not been identified. Base qualities are missing; no much larger clone stands one base away.

The rearrangement joined TRBV7-2 to TRBJ2-6, with TRBD1 perhaps the D gene, on 6 matching bases. This clonotype originated in a woman aged 25 to 39 with acute or convalescent COVID-19. The sequenced material came from peripheral blood. The nucleotides are TGTGCCAGCAGCCCCAGGACAGTCTCTGGGGCCAACGTCCTGACTTTC. It codes for CASSPRTVSGANVLTF.